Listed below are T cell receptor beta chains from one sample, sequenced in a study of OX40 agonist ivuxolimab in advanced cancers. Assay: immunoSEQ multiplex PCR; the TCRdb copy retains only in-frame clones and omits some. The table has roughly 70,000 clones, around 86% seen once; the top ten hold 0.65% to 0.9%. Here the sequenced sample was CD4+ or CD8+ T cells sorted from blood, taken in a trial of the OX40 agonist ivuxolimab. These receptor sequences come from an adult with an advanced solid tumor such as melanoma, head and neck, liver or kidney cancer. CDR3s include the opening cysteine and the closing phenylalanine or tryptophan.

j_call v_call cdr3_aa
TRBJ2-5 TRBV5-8 CASSPGDRGFQETQYF
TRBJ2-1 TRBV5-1 CASSLPGVDYNEQFF
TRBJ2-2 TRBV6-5 CASSRGGTYTGELFF
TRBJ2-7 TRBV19 CASRNPTGGGDEQYF
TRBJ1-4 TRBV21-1 CASSKPTGDQEKLFF
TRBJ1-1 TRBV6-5 CASSRQGRAEAFF
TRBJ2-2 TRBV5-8 CASSLAPPSVANTGELFF
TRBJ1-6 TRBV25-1 CASGRTEYNSPLHF
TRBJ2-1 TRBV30 CAWGGSGFNEQFF
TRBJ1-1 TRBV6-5 CASSYSGEANTEAFF
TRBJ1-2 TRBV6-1 CASSEGIGYGYTF
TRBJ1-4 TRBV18 CASSPLTATNEKLFF
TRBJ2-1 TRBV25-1 CASRGTSGSYNEQFF
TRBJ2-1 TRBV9 CASSVRQGGIEQFF
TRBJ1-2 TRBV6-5 CASSYAGRDYGYTF
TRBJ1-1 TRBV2 CASSVDTNTEAFF
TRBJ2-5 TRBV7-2 CASSAYGETQYF
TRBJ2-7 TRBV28 CASSGTSGRASRSYEQYF
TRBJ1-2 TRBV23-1 CASNPGPFRGGGYTF
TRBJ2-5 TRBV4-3 CASSQDARGETQYF
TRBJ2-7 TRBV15 CATSRDWDTVSYEQYF
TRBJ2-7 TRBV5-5 CASSLEQGKTYEQYF